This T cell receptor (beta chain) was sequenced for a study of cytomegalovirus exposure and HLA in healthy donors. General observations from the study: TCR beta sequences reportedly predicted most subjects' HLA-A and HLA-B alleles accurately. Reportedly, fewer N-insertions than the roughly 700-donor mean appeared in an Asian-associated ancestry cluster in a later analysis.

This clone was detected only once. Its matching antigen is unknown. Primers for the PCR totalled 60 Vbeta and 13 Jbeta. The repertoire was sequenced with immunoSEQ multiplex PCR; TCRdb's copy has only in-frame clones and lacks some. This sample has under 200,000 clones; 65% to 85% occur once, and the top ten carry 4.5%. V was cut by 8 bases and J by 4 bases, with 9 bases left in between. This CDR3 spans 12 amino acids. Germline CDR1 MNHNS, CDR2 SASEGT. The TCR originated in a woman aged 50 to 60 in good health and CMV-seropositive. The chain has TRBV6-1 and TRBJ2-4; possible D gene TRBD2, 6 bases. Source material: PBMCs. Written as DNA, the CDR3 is TGTGCCAGCGGGGACTGGAAAAACATTCAGTACTTC. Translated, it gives CASGDWKNIQYF.